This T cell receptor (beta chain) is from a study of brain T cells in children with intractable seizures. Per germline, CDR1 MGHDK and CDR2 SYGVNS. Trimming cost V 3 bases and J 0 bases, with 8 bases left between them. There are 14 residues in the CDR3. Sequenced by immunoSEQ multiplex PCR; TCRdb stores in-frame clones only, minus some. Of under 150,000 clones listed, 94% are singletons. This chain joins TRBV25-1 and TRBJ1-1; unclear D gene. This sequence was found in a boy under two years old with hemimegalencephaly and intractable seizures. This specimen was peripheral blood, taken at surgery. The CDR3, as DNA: TGTGCCAGCAGTGACGAGGGCATGAACACTGAAGCTTTCTTT. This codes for CASSDEGMNTEAFF.